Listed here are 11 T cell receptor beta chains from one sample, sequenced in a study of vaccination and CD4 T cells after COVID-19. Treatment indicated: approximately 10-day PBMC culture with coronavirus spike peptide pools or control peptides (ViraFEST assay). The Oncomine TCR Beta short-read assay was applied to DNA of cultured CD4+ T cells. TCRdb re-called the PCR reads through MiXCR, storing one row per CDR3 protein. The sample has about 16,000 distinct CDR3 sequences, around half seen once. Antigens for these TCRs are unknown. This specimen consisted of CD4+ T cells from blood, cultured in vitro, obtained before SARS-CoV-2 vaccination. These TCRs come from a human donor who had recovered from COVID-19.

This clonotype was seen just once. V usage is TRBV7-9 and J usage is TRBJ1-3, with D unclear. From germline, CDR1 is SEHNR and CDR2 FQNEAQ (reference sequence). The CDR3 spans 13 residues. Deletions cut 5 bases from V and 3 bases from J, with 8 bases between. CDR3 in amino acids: CASSRDIGNTIYF. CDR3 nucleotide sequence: TGTGCCAGCAGCCGAGACATTGGAAACACCATATATTTT.

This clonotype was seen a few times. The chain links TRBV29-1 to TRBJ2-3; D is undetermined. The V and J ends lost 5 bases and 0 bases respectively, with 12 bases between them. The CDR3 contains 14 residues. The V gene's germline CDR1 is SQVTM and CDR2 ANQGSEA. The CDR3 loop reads CSVLGRPSTDTQYF. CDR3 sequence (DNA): TGCAGCGTTCTCGGCAGGCCTAGCACAGATACGCAGTATTTT.

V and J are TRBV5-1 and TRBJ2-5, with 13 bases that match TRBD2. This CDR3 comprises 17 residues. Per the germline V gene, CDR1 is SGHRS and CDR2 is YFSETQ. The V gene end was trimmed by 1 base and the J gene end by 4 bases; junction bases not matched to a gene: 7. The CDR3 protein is CASSLTSGRAGRETQYF. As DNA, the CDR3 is TGCGCCAGCAGCTTGACTAGCGGGAGGGCCGGGAGAGAGACCCAGTACTTC.

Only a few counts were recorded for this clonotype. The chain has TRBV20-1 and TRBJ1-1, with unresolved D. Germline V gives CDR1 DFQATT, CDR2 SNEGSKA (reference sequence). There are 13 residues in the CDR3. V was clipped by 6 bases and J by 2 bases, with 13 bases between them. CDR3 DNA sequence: TGCAGTGCAAGGAAACAGATAAACACTGAAGCTTTCTTT. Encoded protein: CSARKQINTEAFF.

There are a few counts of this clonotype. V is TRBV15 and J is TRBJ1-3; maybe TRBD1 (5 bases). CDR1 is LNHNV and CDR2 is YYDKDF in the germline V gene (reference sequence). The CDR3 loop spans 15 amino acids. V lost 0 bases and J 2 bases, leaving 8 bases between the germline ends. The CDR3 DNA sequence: TGTGCCACCAGCAGAGATCTGGGGGCTGGAAACACCATATATTTT. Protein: CATSRDLGAGNTIYF.

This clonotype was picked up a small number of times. CDR3 bases: TGTGCCAGCAGTCGTTATGGGACAGGGTACTATGGCTACACCTTC. The encoded protein is CASSRYGTGYYGYTF. This chain links TRBV2 with TRBJ1-2, with 9 bases matching TRBD1. Germline-derived CDR1 and CDR2 are SNHLY and FYNNEI. V was pared by 5 bases and J by 3 bases, with 7 bases of the junction left unmatched. The CDR3 covers 15 residues.

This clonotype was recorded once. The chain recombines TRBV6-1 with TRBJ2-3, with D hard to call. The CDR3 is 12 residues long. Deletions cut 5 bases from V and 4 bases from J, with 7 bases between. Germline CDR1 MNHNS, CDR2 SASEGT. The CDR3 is CASSRQADTQYF. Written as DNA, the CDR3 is TGTGCCAGCAGTCGACAAGCAGATACGCAGTATTTT.

CDR3 DNA sequence: TGCGCCAGCAGCCGCCGGACAGGTTGGACCGGGGAGCTGTTTTTT. It codes for CASSRRTGWTGELFF. This chain links TRBV4-1 with TRBJ2-2; 7 bases are a match to TRBD1. Germline V gene sequence: CDR1 MGHRA, CDR2 YSYEKL. This CDR3 region has 15 residues. With V trimmed by 4 bases and J by 5 bases, 7 bases remained unmatched.

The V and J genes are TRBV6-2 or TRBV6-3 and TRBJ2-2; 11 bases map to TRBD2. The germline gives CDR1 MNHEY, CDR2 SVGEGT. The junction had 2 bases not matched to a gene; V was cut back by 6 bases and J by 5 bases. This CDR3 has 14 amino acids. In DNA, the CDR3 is TGTGCCAGCAGGGGACTAGCGGTAACCGGGGAGCTGTTTTTT. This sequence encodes CASRGLAVTGELFF.

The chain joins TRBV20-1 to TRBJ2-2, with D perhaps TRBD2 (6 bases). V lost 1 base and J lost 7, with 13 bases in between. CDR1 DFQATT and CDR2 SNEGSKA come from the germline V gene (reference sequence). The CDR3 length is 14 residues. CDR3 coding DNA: TGCAGTGCTAGAGTTAGGACCGGGAGCGGGGAGCTGTTTTTT. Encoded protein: CSARVRTGSGELFF.

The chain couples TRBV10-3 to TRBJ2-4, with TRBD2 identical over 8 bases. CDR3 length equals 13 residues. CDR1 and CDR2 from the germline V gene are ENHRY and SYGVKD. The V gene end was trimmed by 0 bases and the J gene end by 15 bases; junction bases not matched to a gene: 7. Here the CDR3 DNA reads TGTGCCATCAGTGAGTCGGGACTAGTTCAACGGTACTTC. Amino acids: CAISESGLVQRYF.